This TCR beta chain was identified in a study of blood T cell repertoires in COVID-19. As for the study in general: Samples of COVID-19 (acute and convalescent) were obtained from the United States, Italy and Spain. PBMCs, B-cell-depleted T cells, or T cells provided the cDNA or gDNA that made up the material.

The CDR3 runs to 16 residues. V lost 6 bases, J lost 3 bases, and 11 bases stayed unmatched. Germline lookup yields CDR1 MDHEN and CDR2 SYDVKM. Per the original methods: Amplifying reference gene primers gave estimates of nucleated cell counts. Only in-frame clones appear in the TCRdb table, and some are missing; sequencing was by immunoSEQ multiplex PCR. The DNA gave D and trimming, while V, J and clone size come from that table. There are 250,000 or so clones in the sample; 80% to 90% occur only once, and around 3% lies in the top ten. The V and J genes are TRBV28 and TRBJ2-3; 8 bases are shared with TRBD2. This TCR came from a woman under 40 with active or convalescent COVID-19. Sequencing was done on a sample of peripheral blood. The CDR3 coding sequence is TGTGCCAGCAGGGGAAACAAGGGCGGGGGGACAGATACGCAGTATTTT. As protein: CASRGNKGGGTDTQYF.